Following are 10 T cell receptor beta chains from one sample sequenced in a study of T cells in Graves' hyperthyroidism and ophthalmopathy. From RNA transcripts, TCR beta CDR3 regions were amplified. The HTBI set primed first-round TCR CDR3 RT-PCR. MiXCR, applied by TCRdb to the multiplex PCR reads, yields one record per CDR3 protein. The sample includes about 840,000 distinct CDR3 sequences, 35% to 45% seen only once; the top ten take approximately 8.7%. The specimen was blood. Every receptor here comes from a man younger than 30 with Graves' hyperthyroidism.

About this clonotype: With a much larger clone just one base away, this may be a read error. The CDR3 is CASSSGRNQPRHF. CDR3 DNA sequence: TGCGCCAGCAGCTCGGGTCGTAATCAGCCCCGGCATTTT. The chain recombines TRBV5-1 with TRBJ1-5; D remains ambiguous. The CDR3 contains 13 residues. Germline loops: CDR1 SGHRS, CDR2 YFSETQ. Together with reference TRBV5-1 and TRBJ1-5, the CDR3 gives the full variable domain: KAGVTQTPRYLIKTRGQQVTLSCSPISGHRSVSWYQQTPGQGLQFLFEYFSETQRNKGNFPGRFSGRQFSNSRSEMNVSTLELGDSALYLCASSSGRNQPRHFGDGTRLSIL.

This clonotype was seen more than once but under ten times. The chain carries TRBV20-1 and TRBJ2-5; D unclear. The CDR3 totals 17 residues. The germline gives CDR1 DFQATT, CDR2 SNEGSKA (reference sequence). V lost 0 bases to trimming and J lost 6 bases, with 23 bases between them. CDR3 nucleotide sequence: TGCAGTGCTAGAGATCGGGTTTCGCACTCCGGGCCCCAGACCCAGTACTTC. Encoded protein: CSARDRVSHSGPQTQYF.

This chain connects TRBV20-1 to TRBJ1-2; unclear D gene. The CDR3 runs to 13 residues. CDR1 and CDR2 from the germline V gene are DFQATT and SNEGSKA (reference sequence). Between the trimmed V and J ends, which lost 6 bases and 5 bases, there was a span of 16 bases. In nucleotides, the CDR3 is TGCAGTGCCCCCCGGGAGGGTTGGTATGGCTACACCTTC. As protein: CSAPREGWYGYTF.

Comments on this clonotype: The junction departs from the called germline gene at one end, perhaps through a read error. This rearrangement joins TRBV2 to TRBJ1-2, with a possible D match to TRBD1 (6 bases). The CDR3 spans 13 residues. Germline assignment: CDR1 SNHLY and CDR2 FYNNEI. The CDR3 coding sequence is TGTGCCAGCAGAGCCCAGGGGAACTATGGCAACACCTTC. Translation: CASRAQGNYGNTF. The whole variable domain, filled in from reference TRBV2 and TRBJ1-2, reads EPEVTQTPSHQVTQMGQEVILRCVPISNHLYFYWYRQILGQKVEFLVSFYNNEISEKSEIFDDQFSVERPDGSNFTLKIRSTKLEDSAMYFCASRAQGNYGNTFGSGTRLTVV.

This clonotype was seen just once. One junction end does not reproduce the germline sequence, and a read error may be involved. This chain uses TRBV25-1 with TRBJ1-1, with a tentative D call TRBD1 (5 bases). Germline CDR1 MGHDK, CDR2 SYGVNS. CDR3 length: 12 residues. The CDR3 DNA reads TGTGCCAGCAGTCAAACGGGGCGACGAGCTCTCTTT. Its translation: CASSQTGRRALF.

V and J are TRBV5-4 and TRBJ2-7; 8 bases fit TRBD2. The J segment lost 2 bases and the V segment lost 3 bases, leaving 7 bases of the junction unmatched. Germline V gives CDR1 SGHNT, CDR2 YYREEE (reference sequence). CDR3 size: 15 residues. The CDR3 sequence: CASSYRGGRTYEQYF. Here the CDR3 DNA reads TGTGCCAGCAGCTACCGGGGGGGACGTACCTACGAGCAGTACTTC.

The chain employs TRBV18 and TRBJ2-7; 7 positions match TRBD1. The CDR3 totals 12 residues. Unmatched junction bases numbered 2, after V lost 5 bases and J lost 4 bases. Germline V CDR1 and CDR2: KGHSH, LQKENI. For the CDR3, the DNA is TGTGCCAGCTCAGTGGACAGGTACGAGCAGTACTTC. Translated, it gives CASSVDRYEQYF.

This sequence joins TRBV7-3 and TRBJ1-2, with D possibly matching TRBD1 (5 bases). The CDR3 sequence is 13 residues long. Trimming cost V 6 bases and J 3 bases, with 11 bases left between them. Germline V gene sequence: CDR1 SGHTA, CDR2 FQGTGA. CDR3 DNA: TGTGCCAGCAGTCCCGAAGGGGACTATGGCTACACCTTC. Protein sequence: CASSPEGDYGYTF.

On this clonotype itself: One end of the junction is discordant with germline, which a read error may explain. The genes are TRBV10-3 and TRBJ2-7; the D is unclear. The CDR3 totals 14 residues. Germline CDR1 reads ENHRY; CDR2 reads SYGVKD. The CDR3 protein is CASSSTDRSSEQYF. CDR3 nucleotides: TGTGCCAGCAGTTCAACGGACCGGTCGTCAGAGCAGTACTTC.

The gene calls are TRBV7-9 and TRBJ2-7, with unresolved D. V was cut by 3 bases and J by 2 bases, with 11 bases left in between. The CDR3 loop spans 14 amino acids. The germline CDR1 and CDR2 sequences are SEHNR and FQNEAQ (reference sequence). The CDR3 loop is CASSFEYSPYEQYF. In nucleotides, the CDR3 is TGTGCCAGCAGCTTCGAATACAGCCCCTACGAGCAGTACTTC.